This TCR beta chain was sequenced in a study of blood T cell repertoires in COVID-19 (TCRdb year 2020). Study-level background: The collaborator samples originated in the United States, Italy and Spain and spanned the acute and convalescent phases of COVID-19. Where available, HLA class I and class II types were obtained from metadata supplied by the sample provider rather than from assay-based typing. The repertoires were released in a freely available public database meant as a resource for research on the immune response to SARS-CoV-2. Samples were obtained from the ongoing ImmuneRACE study (first 160 participants) and from 1,000 to 1,500 subjects provided by 6 global collaborators. The prospective study material was composed of cDNA or gDNA derived from T cells, B-cell-depleted T cells, or PBMCs. Nearly every sample came with metadata listing a de-identified subject ID, COVID-19 status, age in years and sex. Deeply sampled blood TCRbeta repertoires from subjects exposed to, actively infected with, or recovered from COVID-19 were included in the dataset. Overall study outcomes, separate from this receptor: Clinical and demographic metadata were provided uncurated, with the amount varying by source and participant.

TCRbeta CDR3 regions were amplified from genomic DNA by means of the immunoSEQ Assay, a bias-controlled multiplex PCR. On the authors' methods: The number of nucleated cells in each sample was estimated by amplification of reference gene primers within the assay. Sequence reads were collapsed and filtered to measure the absolute abundance of every unique TCRbeta CDR3 rearrangement. For each sample, productive Simpson clonality was calculated as the square root of Simpson's diversity index across productive rearrangements. Here the immuneACCESS table is served through TCRdb, limited to in-frame sequences with V and J called. Missing clones are a known gap in these copies; in checked studies unresolved V genes cover under half, and the rest lacks a known reason. D and trimming come from the DNA, and the V and J calls and clone size come from that table. The sample table shows 65,000 to 70,000 clones, and 81% are seen once. The ten largest account for 9.2% of the sample.

Notes on this clone: The specificity of this receptor is unknown. Per-base qualities were not stored, and no clone one base away is much larger.

Germline trimming amounts to 3 bases on V and 5 bases on J, with 12 as the count of junction bases outside the gene matches. From the cysteine up to the phenylalanine, the CDR3 has a length of 16 residues. The sequence is cut down to CDR3 DNA, 48 bases in frame from base 1. CDR1 and CDR2 were assigned from the germline V gene as KGHSH and LQKENI. The collaborating institutions used their own protocols to collect whole blood in K2EDTA tubes. For TCRbeta analysis, collaborator samples were shipped as frozen whole blood, as isolated PBMCs, or as DNA extracted from either sample type. The sequenced sample consisted of peripheral blood. The sequence was obtained from a human donor in a cohort sampled during active COVID-19. The V and J segments used are TRBV18 and TRBJ2-7, with 8 central nucleotides matching TRBD1. The nucleotide sequence is TGTGCCAGCTCACCGACCGGACAGGGAAATTTAAACGAGCAGTACTTC. Protein translation: CASSPTGQGNLNEQYF. The variable domain in full, with residues beyond the CDR3 obtained from the reference TRBV18 and TRBJ2-7 genes, is NAGVMQNPRHLVRRRGQEARLRCSPMKGHSHVYWYRQLPEEGLKFMVYLQKENIIDESGMPKERFSAEFPKEGPSILRIQQVVRGDSAAYFCASSPTGQGNLNEQYFGPGTRLTVT.